This T cell receptor beta chain was found in a study of T-cell reconstitution after alpha-beta-depleted transplantation in children listed by TCRdb under 2016. Some background on the complete study: The study quantitatively tracked T-cell immune reconstitution after TCRalphabeta/CD19-depleted allogeneic hematopoietic cell transplantation in children using TCR repertoire profiling. Findings and caveats that apply to the study as a whole: In some patients, the high TCRbeta diversity seen at day 60 was put down to recipient T cells and intrathymic progenitors that had survived conditioning. The frequencies of hyperexpanded clones fell over the following months, and after one year, T-cell counts and TCRbeta diversity were mostly attributed to newly produced T cells. Apparently early alphabetaT-cell count recovery about two months after transplant reportedly relied on only several hundred rapidly expanded clones derived from non-depleted graft cells.

This clonotype was recorded a few times. The antigen it binds to is not known. Base qualities are missing; no much larger clone stands one base away. Interpreted using the paper, the treatment or condition label stands for: allogeneic hematopoietic cell transplantation with graft depleted of TCRalphabeta T cells and CD19 B cells. Transplant recipients were children who received TCRalphabeta/CD19-depleted allogeneic hematopoietic cell grafts. The library was produced with PCR. Reads for this sample came from an Illumina HiSeq 2500. Molecular barcoding was employed in the preparation of TCR libraries, with unique molecular identifiers being used to normalize TCRbeta repertoire quantification. TCRdb redid the processing of the public reads, applying fastp at Q25 and MiXCR, and retained in-frame beta chains. When rows share a CDR3 protein, they turn into one entry using the most common DNA and genes. The sample yields 780,000 or so distinct CDR3 sequences; roughly 15% were counted once. Jointly, the top ten make up around 5.3% of the sample.

Measured from the cysteine to the phenylalanine, the CDR3 is 9 residues long. Just the 27-base CDR3 DNA is kept, in frame starting at base 1. The V end loses 9 bases and the J end loses 12 bases, and a stretch of 9 bases separates them. The chain couples TRBV12-3 or TRBV12-4 to TRBJ2-1; the D gene cannot be named for sure. The clonotype comes from a male patient aged 10 to 17 who had a stem cell transplant for acute lymphoblastic leukemia, so the T cells may come from the graft donor. This material consisted of PBMCs, mostly from graft donor cells, taken 360 days after TCRalphabeta/CD19-depleted stem cell transplant. The CDR3 is CASERMQFF. At the DNA level, the sequence is TGTGCCAGTGAACGGATGCAGTTCTTC.